This T cell receptor (beta chain) comes out of a study of blood T cell repertoires in COVID-19 (dated by TCRdb to 2020 to 2022). About the investigation overall: Collaborator samples came from the United States, Italy and Spain and covered acute and convalescent phases of COVID-19. The prospective study material was composed of cDNA or gDNA derived from T cells, B-cell-depleted T cells, or PBMCs. Deeply sampled blood TCRbeta repertoires from subjects exposed to, actively infected with, or recovered from COVID-19 were included in the dataset. A freely available public database, intended as a resource for researchers studying the immune response to SARS-CoV-2, is where the repertoires were released. Samples were obtained from the ongoing ImmuneRACE study (first 160 participants) and from 1,254 subjects provided by 6 global collaborators. A de-identified subject ID, COVID-19 status, age in years and sex were almost always included in the sample metadata. HLA class I and class II types, where available, came from metadata supplied by the sample provider rather than from assay-based typing.

Note on this clone: The antigen it recognizes is unknown. Base qualities were left out, and no much larger clone turns up one base away.

Collaborating institutions collected whole blood in K2EDTA tubes following their own protocols. For TCRbeta analysis, collaborators shipped samples as frozen whole blood, isolated PBMCs, or DNA extracted from either of those sample types. Study-wide conclusions, independent of this receptor: The amount of clinical and demographic metadata varied by source and participant and was provided uncurated.

The immunoSEQ Assay, a bias-controlled multiplex PCR, was used to amplify TCRbeta CDR3 regions from genomic DNA. The authors' pipeline ran thus. The number of nucleated cells in each sample was estimated by amplification of reference gene primers within the assay. To quantify the absolute abundance of each unique TCRbeta CDR3 rearrangement, sequence reads were collapsed and filtered. For each sample, productive Simpson clonality was calculated as the square root of Simpson's diversity index over productive rearrangements. TCRdb mirrors the immuneACCESS table, restricted to in-frame sequences. Some clones are absent from its copies; in checked studies, under half trace to an unresolved V gene, and the reason for the others is unknown. V and J calls and clone size are given by that table; D and trimming were obtained from the DNA. In all, the sample holds approximately 200,000 clones, and roughly nine tenths of those were seen once. 2.5% to 3.5% of the sample goes to the ten largest clones.

For CDR1 and CDR2, the germline V gene lists SNHLY and FYNNEI. Spanning cysteine to phenylalanine, the CDR3 consists of 15 amino acids. Only the CDR3 portion is preserved as DNA: 45 bases, with reading frame beginning at the first base. V lost 3 bases and J lost 5 bases; the stretch between them is 14 bases long. Material for sequencing was peripheral blood. Recombination connected TRBV2 to TRBJ2-1; TRBD2 might be the D gene, on 6 matching bases. The origin of this receptor is a woman in her twenties or thirties with active or convalescent COVID-19. The sequenced DNA: TGTGCCAGCAGTGAGGACTACCAACTTAACAATGAGCAGTTCTTC. Its translation reads: CASSEDYQLNNEQFF.